The sequence of this T cell receptor beta chain was determined in a study of blood T cell repertoires in COVID-19. Study in general: Both acute and convalescent COVID-19 samples were obtained from the United States, Italy and Spain. T cells, B-cell-depleted T cells, or PBMCs supplied cDNA or gDNA.

Source study methods: Amplification from reference gene primers served as the basis for estimated nucleated cell counts. Produced via immunoSEQ multiplex PCR; TCRdb's table is partial and in-frame only. V and J calls and clone size are copied from that table; D and trimming were computed from the DNA. The sample shows roughly 100,000 clones, around nine tenths of them seen only once. V shed 10 bases and J shed 0 bases, with 6 bases lying between them. The germline V gene has CDR1 MDHEN and CDR2 SYDVKM. The CDR3 has 11 residues. This chain uses TRBV28 with TRBJ1-2, with D uncertain. Specimen: peripheral blood. This receptor was taken from a woman aged 45 to 65 in a cohort sampled during active COVID-19. The DNA for the CDR3 is TGTGCCACGGGATCTAACTATGGCTACACCTTC. It specifies CATGSNYGYTF.